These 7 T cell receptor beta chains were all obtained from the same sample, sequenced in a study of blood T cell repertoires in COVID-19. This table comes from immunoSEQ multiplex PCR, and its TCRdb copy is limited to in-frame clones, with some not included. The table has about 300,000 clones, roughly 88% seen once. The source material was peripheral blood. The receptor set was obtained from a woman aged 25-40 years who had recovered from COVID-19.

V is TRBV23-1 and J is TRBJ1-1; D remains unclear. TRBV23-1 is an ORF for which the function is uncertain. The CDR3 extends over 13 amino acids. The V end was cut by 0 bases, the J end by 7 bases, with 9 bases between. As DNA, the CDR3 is TGCGCCAGCAGTCAATCGTCTCGAGATGAAGCTTTCTTT. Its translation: CASSQSSRDEAFF.

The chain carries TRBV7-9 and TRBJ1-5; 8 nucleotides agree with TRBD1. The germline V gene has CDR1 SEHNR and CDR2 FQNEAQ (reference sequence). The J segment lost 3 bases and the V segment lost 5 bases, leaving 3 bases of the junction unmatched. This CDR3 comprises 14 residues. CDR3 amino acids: CASSRTGINQPQHF. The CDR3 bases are TGTGCCAGCAGCAGGACAGGGATCAATCAGCCCCAGCATTTT. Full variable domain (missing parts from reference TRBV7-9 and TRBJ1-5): DTGVSQNPRHKITKRGQNVTFRCDPISEHNRLYWYRQTLGQGPEFLTYFQNEAQLEKSRLLSDRFSAERPKGSFSTLEIQRTEQGDSAMYLCASSRTGINQPQHFGDGTRLSIL.

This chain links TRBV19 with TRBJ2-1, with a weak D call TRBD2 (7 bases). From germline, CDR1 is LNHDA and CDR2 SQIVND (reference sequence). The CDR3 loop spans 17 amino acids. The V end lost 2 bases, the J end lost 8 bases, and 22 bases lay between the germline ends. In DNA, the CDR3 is TGTGCCAGTAGTATATCGGCCACGGGGGGCTCACCCTATGAGCAGTTCTTC. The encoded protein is CASSISATGGSPYEQFF. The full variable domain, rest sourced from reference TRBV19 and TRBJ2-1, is DGGITQSPKYLFRKEGQNVTLSCEQNLNHDAMYWYRQDPGQGLRLIYYSQIVNDFQKGDIAEGYSVSREKKESFPLTVTSAQKNPTAFYLCASSISATGGSPYEQFFGPGTRLTVL.

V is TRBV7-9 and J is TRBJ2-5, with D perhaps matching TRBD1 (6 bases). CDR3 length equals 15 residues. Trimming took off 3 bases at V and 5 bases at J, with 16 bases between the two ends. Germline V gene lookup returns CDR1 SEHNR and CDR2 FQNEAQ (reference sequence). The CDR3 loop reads CASSFFPQGLETQYF. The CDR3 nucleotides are TGTGCCAGCAGCTTTTTTCCGCAGGGGTTGGAGACCCAGTACTTC. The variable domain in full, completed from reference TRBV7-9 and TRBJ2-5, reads DTGVSQNPRHKITKRGQNVTFRCDPISEHNRLYWYRQTLGQGPEFLTYFQNEAQLEKSRLLSDRFSAERPKGSFSTLEIQRTEQGDSAMYLCASSFFPQGLETQYFGPGTRLLVL.

CDR3 sequence: CASSQGQWTGVNRAFF. As DNA, the CDR3 is TGCGCCAGCAGCCAAGGGCAGTGGACAGGGGTGAACAGGGCTTTCTTT. This rearrangement joins TRBV4-3 to TRBJ1-1; 9 nucleotides line up with TRBD1. CDR1 and CDR2 from the germline V gene are LGHNA and YSLEER. The V and J ends lost 1 base and 11 bases, in that order; junction bases with no gene match: 14. The CDR3 has 16 amino acids.

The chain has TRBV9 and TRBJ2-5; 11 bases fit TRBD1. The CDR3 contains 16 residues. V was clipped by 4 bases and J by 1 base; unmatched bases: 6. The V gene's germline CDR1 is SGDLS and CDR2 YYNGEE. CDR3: CASSLGQGAPQETQYF. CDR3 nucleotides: TGTGCCAGCAGCCTTGGACAGGGGGCGCCCCAAGAGACCCAGTACTTC.

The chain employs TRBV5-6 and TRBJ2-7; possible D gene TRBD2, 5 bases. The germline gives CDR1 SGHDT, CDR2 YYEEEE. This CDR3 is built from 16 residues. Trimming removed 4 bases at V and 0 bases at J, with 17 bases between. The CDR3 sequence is CASSVPGNPSSYEQYF. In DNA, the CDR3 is TGTGCCAGCAGCGTTCCGGGGAACCCGAGCTCCTACGAGCAGTACTTC. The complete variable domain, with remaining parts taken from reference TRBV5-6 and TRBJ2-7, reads DAGVTQSPTHLIKTRGQQVTLRCSPKSGHDTVSWYQQALGQGPQFIFQYYEEEERQRGNFPDRFSGHQFPNYSSELNVNALLLGDSALYLCASSVPGNPSSYEQYFGPGTRLTVT.